This paragraph reports one TCR beta chain. The data are from a study of blood T cell repertoires in COVID-19. In the study overall: Acute and convalescent COVID-19 specimens originated in the United States, Italy and Spain. Sample material is recorded as cDNA or gDNA derived from T cells, B-cell-depleted T cells, or PBMCs.

The authors' processing: For nucleated cells, counts were estimated from reference gene primer amplification. TCRdb's copy holds only in-frame clones and misses some; the assay was immunoSEQ multiplex PCR. For V, J and clone size, that table is used; D and trimming come from the DNA. The sample records some 40,000 clones, over 75% being singletons. This CDR3 has 12 residues. Germline CDR1 SGHAT, CDR2 FQNNGV. The germline V and J ends were trimmed by 5 bases and 4 bases, with 7 bases remaining between them. The V call is TRBV11-2, the J call TRBJ2-3; no reliable D call. The sample was peripheral blood. This receptor was taken from a human donor in a cohort sampled during active COVID-19. The CDR3: CASSPQADTQYF. CDR3 DNA sequence: TGTGCCAGCAGCCCGCAGGCAGATACGCAGTATTTT.